These T cell receptor beta chains were read from a single sample in a study of T cells after yellow fever vaccination. TCRdb independently ran MiXCR on the 5' RACE reads; one entry per CDR3 protein. The sample records under 400,000 distinct CDR3 sequences, around 12% being singletons. The sample was CD4+ T cells sorted from PBMCs, taken 15 days after the yellow fever booster vaccination. Every receptor here comes from a man aged 18 to 30 who received the YFV17D yellow fever vaccine. CDR3s include the opening cysteine and the closing phenylalanine or tryptophan. A D gene is named only where the DNA matches it firmly. A clone size is listed for some rows: how often the clone was seen (once, few, many), or a class if it is expanded.

j_gene,d_gene,abundance,v_gene,CDR3aa,CDR3nt
TRBJ1-1,NA,few,TRBV4-3,CASSQQGEGTEAFF,TGCGCCAGCAGCCAACAAGGGGAGGGCACTGAAGCTTTCTTT
TRBJ2-1,TRBD2,few,TRBV4-2,CASSHPIGGANYEQFF,TGTGCCAGCAGCCACCCGATCGGGGGGGCGAACTATGAGCAGTTCTTC
TRBJ1-1,TRBD1,NA,TRBV11-2,CASSQTGEQGTEAFF,TGTGCCAGCAGCCAAACAGGGGAGCAAGGAACTGAAGCTTTCTTT
TRBJ2-1,NA,few,TRBV23-1,CASSPRRFDNEQFF,TGCGCCAGCAGCCCTAGGCGATTCGACAATGAGCAGTTCTTC
TRBJ1-1,NA,NA,TRBV30,CAWSSPLAGRNTEAFF,TGTGCCTGGAGTTCCCCTCTGGCGGGACGGAACACTGAAGCTTTCTTT
TRBJ2-6,NA,NA,TRBV5-1,CASTLRESGANVLTF,TGCGCCAGCACCTTGAGGGAGTCTGGGGCCAACGTCCTGACTTTC
TRBJ1-6,NA,NA,TRBV2,CASQADESNSPLHF,TGTGCCAGCCAGGCGGACGAATCCAATTCACCCCTCCACTTT
TRBJ2-3,NA,few,TRBV7-7,CASSLGLPPGTDTQYF,TGTGCTAGCAGCTTAGGTTTGCCCCCGGGCACAGATACGCAGTATTTT
TRBJ2-2,TRBD1,few,TRBV3-1,CASSRGQGAGGELFF,TGTGCCAGCAGCCGGGGACAGGGGGCTGGCGGGGAGCTGTTTTTT
TRBJ1-2,TRBD1,few,TRBV11-1,CASSDVDRGQPYGYTF,TGTGCCAGCAGCGACGTCGACAGGGGCCAACCCTATGGCTACACCTTC
TRBJ2-6,NA,few,TRBV15,CATSRYSGANVLTF,TGTGCCACCAGCAGATACTCTGGGGCCAACGTCCTGACTTTC
TRBJ2-3,NA,many,TRBV5-1,CASSLGLDLSTDTQYF,TGCGCCAGCAGCTTGGGATTGGATCTCAGCACAGATACGCAGTATTTT
TRBJ2-5,NA,few,TRBV5-1,CASSFRLGGETQYF,TGCGCCAGCAGCTTCCGACTAGGCGGGGAGACCCAGTACTTC
TRBJ1-2,NA,few,TRBV7-9,CASSLFGTVHGYTF,TGTGCCAGCAGCTTATTTGGGACCGTCCATGGCTACACCTTC
TRBJ1-2,NA,many,TRBV29-1,CSVPQGLGGYTF,TGCAGCGTGCCTCAGGGGCTCGGTGGCTACACCTTC
TRBJ1-2,TRBD1,many,TRBV6-1,CASSEVTGGDGYTF,TGTGCCAGCAGTGAAGTTACAGGGGGCGATGGCTACACCTTC
TRBJ1-1,NA,few,TRBV7-8,CASSLRDTHTEAFF,TGTGCCAGCAGTCTCAGGGACACACACACTGAAGCTTTCTTT
TRBJ1-1,TRBD1,many,TRBV6-5,CASSSTGQGNTEAFF,TGTGCCAGCAGTTCGACAGGGCAGGGAAACACTGAAGCTTTCTTT
TRBJ2-1,NA,many,TRBV7-2,CASGSFGNEQFF,TGTGCCAGCGGGTCCTTCGGGAATGAGCAGTTCTTC
TRBJ2-3,NA,NA,TRBV6-2/TRBV6-3,CATRWSGIRKRDTQYF,TGTGCCACAAGGTGGTCAGGGATAAGAAAAAGAGATACGCAGTATTTT
TRBJ2-3,NA,NA,TRBV5-1,CASSLGRGPNTDTQYF,TGCGCCAGCAGCTTGGGTCGGGGGCCAAACACAGATACGCAGTATTTT
TRBJ2-2,NA,once,TRBV12-5,CASAKGPLRNTGELFF,TGTGCTAGCGCAAAGGGACCGCTGAGGAACACCGGGGAGCTGTTTTTT
TRBJ1-1,TRBD1,many,TRBV7-2,CASSSTGAFF,TGTGCCAGCAGCTCGACAGGGGCATTCTTT